This TCR beta chain was sequenced for a study of T cells of healthy individuals. In TCRdb, the 5' RACE reads were re-called with MiXCR into one record per CDR3 protein. Of around 83,000 distinct CDR3 sequences in the sample, more than 4.5% were seen once. The CDR3 is 15 residues long. The V and J ends lost 3 bases and 5 bases respectively, with 17 bases between them. Germline assignment: CDR1 SGHRS and CDR2 YFSETQ. The sample holds many counts of this clonotype. The chain employs TRBV5-1 and TRBJ1-1; the D gene is possibly TRBD1 (5 bases). The clonotype was recovered from a female donor in good health. CDR3 sequence (DNA): TGCGCCAGCAGCTCGAGGGTGGCGGGGGTGACTGAAGCTTTCTTT. Translating gives CASSSRVAGVTEAFF.